These T cell receptor beta chains were read from a single sample in a study of cytomegalovirus exposure and HLA in healthy donors. Clones were sequenced by immunoSEQ multiplex PCR, and TCRdb holds only the in-frame ones, with some missing. The data contain roughly 88,000 clones, approximately 80% of them singletons. Sequencing was performed on PBMCs. These receptors were collected from a man under 40 in good health and CMV-seropositive. Both conserved end residues are part of each CDR3. Each record gives: D gene, J gene, V gene, clone size, CDR3 DNA, CDR3 protein. A D gene is named only where the DNA matches it firmly. The size field is filled for only some rows; it gives once, few, many or a size class.

>NA|TRBJ2-1|TRBV7-9|NA
TGTGCCAGCAGCTTAGGGATTGGCGGGGTGATCGATGAGCAGTTCTTC
CASSLGIGGVIDEQFF
>NA|TRBJ1-3|TRBV7-2|NA
TGTGCCAGCAGCTTAGATAGTGTTGGAAACACCATATATTTT
CASSLDSVGNTIYF
>TRBD1|TRBJ1-2|TRBV19|NA
TGTGCCAGTAGTGACAGGGGACGGGGCTACACCTTC
CASSDRGRGYTF
>TRBD1|TRBJ2-1|TRBV25-1|NA
TGTGCCAGCACCCCGAGAACAGGGGGAGGCAATGAGCAGTTCTTC
CASTPRTGGGNEQFF
>NA|TRBJ1-1|TRBV6-6|NA
TGTGCCAGCAGTTTGGAGGCTCTCTTGGACACTGAAGCTTTCTTT
CASSLEALLDTEAFF
>NA|TRBJ1-2|TRBV18|few
TGTGCCAGCTCACCACCCCAGGGGCATAACTATGGCTACACCTTC
CASSPPQGHNYGYTF
>TRBD1|TRBJ2-7|TRBV7-2|NA
TGTGCCAGCAGCTTCGACAGGGATGAGTCTTACGAGCAGTACTTC
CASSFDRDESYEQYF
>TRBD1|TRBJ2-1|TRBV27|few
TGTGCCAGCAGACAACAGGGGATGGAGCAGTTCTTC
CASRQQGMEQFF
>NA|TRBJ1-2|TRBV6-1|NA
TGTGCCAGCTCTGCCCCGAATGCAGGGAGGAATGGCTACACCTTC
CASSAPNAGRNGYTF
>NA|TRBJ2-2|TRBV9|NA
TGTGCCAGCAGCGTAGGGGGGGACACCGGGGAGCTGTTTTTT
CASSVGGDTGELFF
>NA|TRBJ2-3|TRBV29-1|NA
TGCAGCGGCACTAGGGGGTACACAGATACGCAGTATTTT
CSGTRGYTDTQYF
>NA|TRBJ2-1|TRBV10-3|NA
TGTGCCATCAGTGGGGGGGACAGAGTCTACAATGAGCAGTTCTTC
CAISGGDRVYNEQFF
>TRBD1|TRBJ1-1|TRBV7-9|NA
TGTTCCAGCAGCCTGACAGGGTTGGGGGAGATGAACACTGAAGCTTTCTTT
CSSSLTGLGEMNTEAFF
>NA|TRBJ1-5|TRBV4-2|few
TGTGCCAGCAGCCACTTAACGCGGGGCGAGCCCCAGCATTTT
CASSHLTRGEPQHF
>TRBD2|TRBJ2-1|TRBV5-1|few
TGCGCCAGCAGCCCAGGAGGGACTAGCGGGGGGGCCGGCTACAATGAGCAGTTCTTC
CASSPGGTSGGAGYNEQFF
>TRBD2|TRBJ2-2|TRBV18|NA
TGTGCCAGCTCACCACCCTTACTAGCGGGAGGCACCGGGGAGCTGTTTTTT
CASSPPLLAGGTGELFF
>NA|TRBJ1-6|TRBV7-9|NA
TGTGCCAGCAGCTTTTCCATACAGTGGTTTACCCTCCACTTT
CASSFSIQWFTLHF
>TRBD1|TRBJ1-5|TRBV28|NA
TGTGCCAGCACTGACGCCGGGACAGGGTCTCAGCCCCAGCATTTT
CASTDAGTGSQPQHF
>TRBD1|TRBJ1-2|TRBV18|NA
TGTGCCAGCTACAGGGGCAGGGGTTCTATGGATGGCTACACCTTC
CASYRGRGSMDGYTF
>NA|TRBJ1-3|TRBV19|NA
TGTGCCAGTTCGTCTCGGCGGTCTGGAAACACCATATATTTT
CASSSRRSGNTIYF
>NA|TRBJ1-2|TRBV5-1|NA
TGCGCCAGCAGCTTGGACAACACATATGGCTACACCTTC
CASSLDNTYGYTF
>NA|TRBJ1-2|TRBV5-4|few
TGTGCCAGCAGCCCAAGGGGGACCTATGGCTACACCTTC
CASSPRGTYGYTF
>NA|TRBJ1-2|TRBV7-2|NA
TGTGCCAGCGTAGAAGGAGGACTATTAAATGGCTACACCTTC
CASVEGGLLNGYTF
>NA|TRBJ2-6|TRBV9|NA
TGTGCCAGCAGCGACGAGAGCTCTGGGGCCAACGTCCTGACTTTC
CASSDESSGANVLTF
>TRBD2|TRBJ2-1|TRBV15|NA
TGTGCCACCAGCAGAGAGCTACTAGCGGGAGGGGATGAGCAGTTCTTC
CATSRELLAGGDEQFF
>TRBD1|TRBJ2-2|TRBV11-2|NA
TGTGCCAGCAGCTTAGTGAGGAGACAGGGGACCGGGGAGCTGTTTTTT
CASSLVRRQGTGELFF
>NA|TRBJ2-7|TRBV28|NA
TGTGCCAGCAGCCAGTGGCAGATACCCTACGAGCAGTACTTC
CASSQWQIPYEQYF
>NA|TRBJ1-2|TRBV5-8|NA
TGTGCCAGCAGCTTCCAGCTACAGGGCGGCTATGGCTACACCTTC
CASSFQLQGGYGYTF
>TRBD2|TRBJ2-5|TRBV11-2|NA
TGTGCCAGCAGCTTAGGGGTTAGCGGGAGCCAAGAGACCCAGTACTTC
CASSLGVSGSQETQYF
>NA|TRBJ1-5|TRBV7-3|NA
TGTGCCAGCAGCTCCCGGGACAATCAGCCCCAGCATTTT
CASSSRDNQPQHF
>TRBD2|TRBJ2-7|TRBV4-1|NA
TGCGCCAGCAGCCGGACTAGCGGGGCATACGAGCAGTACTTC
CASSRTSGAYEQYF
>NA|TRBJ2-7|TRBV7-9|few
TGTGCCAGCAGGGTAGGAGGTTACGAGCAGTACTTC
CASRVGGYEQYF
>TRBD2|TRBJ2-3|TRBV5-5|NA
TGTGCCACTACTAGCGGGGTGCTCACAGATACGCAGTATTTT
CATTSGVLTDTQYF
>NA|TRBJ1-1|TRBV6-1|once
TGTGCCAGCAGGCAGGGTGCATCGTTTCGGGCTTTCTTT
CASRQGASFRAFF
>TRBD1|TRBJ2-1|TRBV4-3|NA
TGCGCCAGCAGCCAAGGGACAGGGCTTTACAATGAGCAGTTCTTC
CASSQGTGLYNEQFF
>NA|TRBJ2-7|TRBV10-2|NA
TGCGCCAGCAGTGGAGGAGGACTCTCCTACGAGCAGTACTTC
CASSGGGLSYEQYF
>TRBD1|TRBJ1-2|TRBV11-2|few
TGTGCCAGCAGCTCAGGGGGTGGCTACACCTTC
CASSSGGGYTF
>NA|TRBJ1-1|TRBV6-6|NA
TGTGCCAGCAGTTACTCGCGTAGTGGGACAAAGGCTTTCTTT
CASSYSRSGTKAFF
>NA|TRBJ2-2|TRBV2|NA
TGTGCCAGCAGTGTGGGGGCGCTGGGCGACGGGGAGCTGTTTTTT
CASSVGALGDGELFF
>NA|TRBJ2-2|TRBV14|NA
TGTGCCAGCAGCCGCAGCGGCAGTGCCCCCGGGGAGCTGTTTTTT
CASSRSGSAPGELFF
>NA|TRBJ2-3|TRBV20-1|few
TGCAGTGCTAGCGGGACAGATACGCAGTATTTT
CSASGTDTQYF
>NA|TRBJ2-3|TRBV7-3|few
TGTGCCAGCAGCTCCGGGACACGGGGTCCGCAGTATTTT
CASSSGTRGPQYF
>NA|TRBJ1-3|TRBV6-5|NA
TGTGCCAGCACGGGGGGCGGAGGGGACACCATATATTTT
CASTGGGGDTIYF
>NA|TRBJ1-5|TRBV7-7|NA
TGTGCTAGCAGCTTAGTAAGCGACGCTAGCAATCAGCCCCAGCATTTT
CASSLVSDASNQPQHF
>NA|TRBJ1-5|TRBV19|once
TGTGCCAGTAGTATGGGGGGAGCTCATCAGCCCCAGCATTTT
CASSMGGAHQPQHF
>TRBD2|TRBJ2-5|TRBV19|NA
TGTGCCAGTAGTAAACTCGGGACTAGCGGGGGAGAGACCCAGTACTTC
CASSKLGTSGGETQYF
>NA|TRBJ2-2|TRBV27|few
TGTGCCAGCAGCAGGATTCCAGGGAACACCGGGGAGCTGTTTTTT
CASSRIPGNTGELFF
>NA|TRBJ2-7|TRBV11-2|NA
TGTGCCAGCACCTTCCAGGGGGGCCCCTACGAGCAGTACTTC
CASTFQGGPYEQYF
>NA|TRBJ2-7|TRBV10-1|medium-sized
TGCGCCAGCAGTCAAGGCGGGGTGAGCTCCTACGAGCAGTACTTC
CASSQGGVSSYEQYF
>TRBD1|TRBJ1-5|TRBV5-5|NA
TGTGCCAGCAGATATTCCCAGGGGGCCACCGGGCCCCAGCATTTT
CASRYSQGATGPQHF
>TRBD1|TRBJ2-7|TRBV5-1|once
TGCGCCAGCAGCTCGACGGGACAGATCTACGAGCAGTACTTC
CASSSTGQIYEQYF
>NA|TRBJ2-5|TRBV7-8|few
TGTGCCAGCAGCCGGGTCGGGGAGACCCAGTACTTC
CASSRVGETQYF
>NA|TRBJ2-1|TRBV13|NA
TGTGCCAGCAGCCCGACCGTCCTAGCGAAAACCCACAATGAGCAGTTCTTC
CASSPTVLAKTHNEQFF
>NA|TRBJ2-7|TRBV14|NA
TGTGCCAGCAGCCAAGGAGTCGGGTACGAGCAGTACTTC
CASSQGVGYEQYF
>TRBD2|TRBJ2-1|TRBV5-1|NA
TGCGCCAGCAGCCCCCAGCTAGCGGGAGGGCCGAATGAGCAGTTCTTC
CASSPQLAGGPNEQFF
>TRBD1|TRBJ1-2|TRBV5-1|NA
TGCGCCAGCAGCTATAGGACAGGGGATGGCTACACCTTC
CASSYRTGDGYTF
>NA|TRBJ2-7|TRBV5-1|NA
TGCGCCAGCAGCTTCGACAGCTCCTACGAGCAGTACTTC
CASSFDSSYEQYF